This TCR beta chain comes out of a study of cytomegalovirus exposure and HLA in healthy donors. Study-wide findings and caveats: In vitro, three CMV-associated chains proved specific for CMV antigens.

Using immunoSEQ multiplex PCR, the repertoire was profiled, and TCRdb retains in-frame clones only, with some absent. Of hundreds of thousands of clones detected, roughly 88% appear once; the ten largest clones hold 0.83%. V lost 5 bases and J 6 bases, leaving 10 bases between the germline ends. The CDR3 sequence is 11 residues long. Germline V gene lookup returns CDR1 GTSNPN and CDR2 SVGIG (reference sequence). With regard to this clone: The antigen is not known.

Sequences were obtained from PBMCs. This sequence joins TRBV30 and TRBJ1-1, with D perhaps matching TRBD1 (6 bases). The receptor comes from a young woman in good health and CMV-seronegative. In DNA form, the CDR3 reads TGTGCCTGGGGCTACAGGGCTGAAGCTTTCTTT. It specifies CAWGYRAEAFF.